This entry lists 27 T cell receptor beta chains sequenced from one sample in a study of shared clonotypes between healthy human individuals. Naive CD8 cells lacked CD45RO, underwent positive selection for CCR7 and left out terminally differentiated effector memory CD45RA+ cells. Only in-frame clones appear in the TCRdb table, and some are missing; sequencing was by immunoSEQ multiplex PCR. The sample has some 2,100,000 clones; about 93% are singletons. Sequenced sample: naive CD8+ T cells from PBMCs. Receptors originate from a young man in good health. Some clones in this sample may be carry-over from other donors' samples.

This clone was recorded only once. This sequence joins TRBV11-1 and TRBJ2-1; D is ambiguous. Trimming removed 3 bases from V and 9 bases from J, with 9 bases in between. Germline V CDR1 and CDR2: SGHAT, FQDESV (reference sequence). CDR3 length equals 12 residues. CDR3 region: CASSFPFVEQFF. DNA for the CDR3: TGTGCCAGCAGCTTCCCCTTTGTTGAGCAGTTCTTC.

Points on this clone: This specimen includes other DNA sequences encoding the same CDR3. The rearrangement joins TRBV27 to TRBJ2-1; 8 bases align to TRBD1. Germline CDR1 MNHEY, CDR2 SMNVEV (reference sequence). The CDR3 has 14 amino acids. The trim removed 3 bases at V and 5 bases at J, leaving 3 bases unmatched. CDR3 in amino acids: CASSFDRGHNEQFF. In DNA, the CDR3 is TGTGCCAGCAGTTTTGACAGGGGCCACAATGAGCAGTTCTTC.

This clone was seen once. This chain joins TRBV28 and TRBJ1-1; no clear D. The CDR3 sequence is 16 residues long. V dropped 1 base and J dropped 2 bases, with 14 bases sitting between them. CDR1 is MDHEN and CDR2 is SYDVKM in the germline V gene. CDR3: CASSLYLRGTNTEAFF. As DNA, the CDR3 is TGTGCCAGCAGTTTATACCTCCGGGGTACAAACACTGAAGCTTTCTTT.

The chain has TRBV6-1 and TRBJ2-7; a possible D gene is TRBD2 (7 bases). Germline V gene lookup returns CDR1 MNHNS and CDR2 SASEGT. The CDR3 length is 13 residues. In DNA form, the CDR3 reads TGTGCGGGGGGGCCTCCCGGATCCTACGAGCAGTACTTC. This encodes CAGGPPGSYEQYF.

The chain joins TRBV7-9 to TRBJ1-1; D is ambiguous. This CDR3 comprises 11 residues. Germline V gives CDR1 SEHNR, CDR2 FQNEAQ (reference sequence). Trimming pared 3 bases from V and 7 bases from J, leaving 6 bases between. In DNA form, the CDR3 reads TGTGCCAGCAGCTTGACGGTTGAAGCTTTCTTT. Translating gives CASSLTVEAFF.

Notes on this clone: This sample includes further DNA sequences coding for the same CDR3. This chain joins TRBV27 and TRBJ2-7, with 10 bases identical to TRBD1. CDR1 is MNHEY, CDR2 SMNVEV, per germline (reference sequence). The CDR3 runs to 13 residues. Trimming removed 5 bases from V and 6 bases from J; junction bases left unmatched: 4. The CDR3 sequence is CASSLGQGGEQYF. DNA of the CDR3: TGTGCCAGCAGTCTCGGACAGGGGGGCGAGCAGTACTTC.

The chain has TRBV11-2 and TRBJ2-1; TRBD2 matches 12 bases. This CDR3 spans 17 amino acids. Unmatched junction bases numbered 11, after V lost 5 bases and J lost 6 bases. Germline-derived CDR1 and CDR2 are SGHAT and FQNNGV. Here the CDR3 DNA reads TGTGCCAGCAGCGTAGCCCCTCTAGCGGGAGGGGTCAATGAGCAGTTCTTC. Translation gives CASSVAPLAGGVNEQFF.

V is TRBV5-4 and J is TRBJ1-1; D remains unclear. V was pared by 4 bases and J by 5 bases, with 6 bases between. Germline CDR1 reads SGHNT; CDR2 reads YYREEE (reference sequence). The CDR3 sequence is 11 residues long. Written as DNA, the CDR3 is TGTGCCAGCAGCCTAAGGACTGAAGCTTTCTTT. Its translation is CASSLRTEAFF.

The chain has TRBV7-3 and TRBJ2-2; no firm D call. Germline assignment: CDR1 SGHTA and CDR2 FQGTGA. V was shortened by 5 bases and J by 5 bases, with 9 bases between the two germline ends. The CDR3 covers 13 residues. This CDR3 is CASSPAFTGELFF. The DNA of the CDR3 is TGTGCCAGCAGCCCCGCATTTACCGGGGAGCTGTTTTTT.

The CDR3: CATSRDWVTGGDEKLFF. The CDR3, as DNA: TGTGCCACCAGCAGAGATTGGGTAACGGGGGGCGATGAAAAACTGTTTTTT. The chain joins TRBV15 to TRBJ1-4, with D perhaps TRBD1 (6 bases). V was cut by 0 bases and J by 6 bases, with 17 bases left in between. The V gene's germline CDR1 is LNHNV and CDR2 YYDKDF (reference sequence). The CDR3 covers 17 residues.

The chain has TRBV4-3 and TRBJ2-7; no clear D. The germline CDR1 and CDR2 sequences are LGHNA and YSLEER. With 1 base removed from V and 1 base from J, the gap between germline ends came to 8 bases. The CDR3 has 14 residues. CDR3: CASSQGWGSYEQYF. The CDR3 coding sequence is TGCGCCAGCAGCCAAGGGTGGGGTTCCTACGAGCAGTACTTC.

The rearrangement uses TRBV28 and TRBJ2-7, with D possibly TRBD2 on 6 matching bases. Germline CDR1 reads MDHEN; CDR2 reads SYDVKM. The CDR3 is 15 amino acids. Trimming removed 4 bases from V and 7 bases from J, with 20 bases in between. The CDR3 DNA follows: TGTGCCAGCAGTTCCCCCGGGACTCGACGCCGGGAGCAGTACTTC. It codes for CASSSPGTRRREQYF.

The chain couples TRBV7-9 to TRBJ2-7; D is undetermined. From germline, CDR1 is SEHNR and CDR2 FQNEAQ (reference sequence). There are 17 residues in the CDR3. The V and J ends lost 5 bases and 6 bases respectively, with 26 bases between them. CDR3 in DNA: TGTGCCAGCAGCATATGCAACTATGGCTTGGCCGGGTGCGAGCAGTACTTC. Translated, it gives CASSICNYGLAGCEQYF.

The CDR3 DNA sequence: TGTGCCAGCAGTTCTAAATTCGGCTGGGCCTACGAGCAGTACTTC. This codes for CASSSKFGWAYEQYF. The genes are TRBV27 and TRBJ2-7, with D unresolved. The ends were cut back, 4 bases at V and 2 bases at J, with 15 bases in the middle. The CDR3 has 15 amino acids. Germline V gene sequence: CDR1 MNHEY, CDR2 SMNVEV (reference sequence).

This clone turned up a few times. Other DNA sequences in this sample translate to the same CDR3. In DNA, the CDR3 is TGTGCCAGCAGTTTTTCCCACGAGCAGTACTTC. Its protein is CASSFSHEQYF. This chain connects TRBV28 to TRBJ2-7; unclear D gene. Germline CDR1 MDHEN, CDR2 SYDVKM. This CDR3 contains 11 residues. Deletions cut 3 bases from V and 5 bases from J, with 5 bases between.

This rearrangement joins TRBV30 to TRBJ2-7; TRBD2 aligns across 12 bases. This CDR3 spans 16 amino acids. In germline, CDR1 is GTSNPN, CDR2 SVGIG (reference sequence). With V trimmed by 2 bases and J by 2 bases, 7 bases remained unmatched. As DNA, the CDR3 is TGTGCCTGGAGTACCCAAGGACTAGCGGGAACCTACGAGCAGTACTTC. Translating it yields CAWSTQGLAGTYEQYF.

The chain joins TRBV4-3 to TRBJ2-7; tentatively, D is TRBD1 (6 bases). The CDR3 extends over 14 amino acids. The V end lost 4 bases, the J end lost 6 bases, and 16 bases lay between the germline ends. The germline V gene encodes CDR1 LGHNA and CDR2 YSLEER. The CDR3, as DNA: TGCGCCAGCAGCCGGAATACAGGGTTGACCGAGCAGTACTTC. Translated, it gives CASSRNTGLTEQYF.

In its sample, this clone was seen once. The CDR3 region has the DNA TGTGCCAGCAGCGTAGAGCGATGGGGGGTGTACAATGAGCAGTTCTTC. Amino acids: CASSVERWGVYNEQFF. The chain carries TRBV9 and TRBJ2-1; tentative D call: TRBD2 (6 bases). The CDR3 spans 16 residues. The germline V gene has CDR1 SGDLS and CDR2 YYNGEE. The germline V and J ends were trimmed by 0 bases and 4 bases, with 14 bases remaining between them.

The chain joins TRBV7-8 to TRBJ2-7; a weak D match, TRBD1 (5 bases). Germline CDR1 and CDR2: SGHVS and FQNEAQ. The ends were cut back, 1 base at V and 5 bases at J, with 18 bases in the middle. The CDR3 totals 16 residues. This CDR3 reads CASSLELAGNFHEQYF. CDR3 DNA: TGTGCCAGCAGCTTAGAGTTGGCAGGGAACTTCCACGAGCAGTACTTC.

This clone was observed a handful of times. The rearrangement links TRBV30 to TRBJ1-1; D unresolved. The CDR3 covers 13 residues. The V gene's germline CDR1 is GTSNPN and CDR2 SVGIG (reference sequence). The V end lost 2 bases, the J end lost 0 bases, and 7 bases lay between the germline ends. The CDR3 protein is CAWSLRMNTEAFF. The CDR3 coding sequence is TGTGCCTGGAGTCTACGCATGAACACTGAAGCTTTCTTT.

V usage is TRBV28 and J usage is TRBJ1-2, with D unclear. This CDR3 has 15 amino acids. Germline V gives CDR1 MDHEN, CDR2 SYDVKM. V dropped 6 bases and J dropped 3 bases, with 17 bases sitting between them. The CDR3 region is CASSLATGSHYGYTF. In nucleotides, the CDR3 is TGTGCCAGCAGCCTCGCTACGGGGAGTCACTATGGCTACACCTTC.

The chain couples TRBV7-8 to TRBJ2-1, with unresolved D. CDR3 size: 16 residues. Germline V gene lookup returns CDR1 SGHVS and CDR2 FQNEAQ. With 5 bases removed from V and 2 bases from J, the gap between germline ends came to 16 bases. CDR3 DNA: TGTGCCAGCAGCATCCCGGTCCCTCCCGCCTACAATGAGCAGTTCTTC. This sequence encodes CASSIPVPPAYNEQFF.

As DNA, the CDR3 is TGTGCCAGCAGTTTAGGGCTCCTGGGAGAGCAGTACTTC. Amino acid sequence: CASSLGLLGEQYF. The chain employs TRBV28 and TRBJ2-7; D gene unclear. The CDR3 spans 13 residues. Germline V lookup: CDR1 MDHEN, CDR2 SYDVKM. The ends were cut back, 2 bases at V and 7 bases at J, with 12 bases in the middle.

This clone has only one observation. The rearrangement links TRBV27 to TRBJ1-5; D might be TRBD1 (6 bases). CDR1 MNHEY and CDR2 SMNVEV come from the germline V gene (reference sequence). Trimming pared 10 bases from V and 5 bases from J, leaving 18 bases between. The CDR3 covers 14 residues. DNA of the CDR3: TGTGCCACTCGCCTGCTGGGGGCGGATCAGCCCCAGCATTTT. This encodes CATRLLGADQPQHF.

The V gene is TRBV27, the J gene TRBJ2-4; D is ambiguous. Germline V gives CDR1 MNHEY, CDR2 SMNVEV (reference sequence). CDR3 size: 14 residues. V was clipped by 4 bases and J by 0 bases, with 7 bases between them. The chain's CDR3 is CASSSPVAKNIQYF. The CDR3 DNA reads TGTGCCAGCAGTTCCCCGGTAGCCAAAAACATTCAGTACTTC.

CDR3 loop: CASSFGSLGTDTQYF. The CDR3 DNA reads TGTGCCAGCAGCTTCGGATCCCTAGGCACAGATACGCAGTATTTT. This chain uses TRBV5-4 with TRBJ2-3; D gene unclear. V was shortened by 2 bases and J by 1 base, with 11 bases between the two germline ends. Germline V gene sequence: CDR1 SGHNT, CDR2 YYREEE (reference sequence). The length of the CDR3 is 15 residues.

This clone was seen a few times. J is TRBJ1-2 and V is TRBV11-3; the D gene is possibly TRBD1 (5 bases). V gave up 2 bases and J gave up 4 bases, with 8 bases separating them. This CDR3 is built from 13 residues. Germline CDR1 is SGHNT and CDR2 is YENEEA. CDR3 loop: CASSLRDGYGYTF. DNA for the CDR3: TGTGCCAGCAGCTTAAGGGACGGCTATGGCTACACCTTC.